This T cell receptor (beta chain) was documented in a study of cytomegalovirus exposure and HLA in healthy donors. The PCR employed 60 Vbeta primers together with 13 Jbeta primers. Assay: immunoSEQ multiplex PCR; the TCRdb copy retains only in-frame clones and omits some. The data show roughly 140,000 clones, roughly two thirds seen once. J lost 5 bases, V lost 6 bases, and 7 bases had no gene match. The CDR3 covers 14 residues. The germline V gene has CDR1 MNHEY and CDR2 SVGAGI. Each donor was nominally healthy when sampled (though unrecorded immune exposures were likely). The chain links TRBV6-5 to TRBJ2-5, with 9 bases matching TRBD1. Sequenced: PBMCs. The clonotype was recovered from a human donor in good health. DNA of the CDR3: TGTGCCAGCAGGCCTCCGGGACAGGGCGAGACCCAGTACTTC. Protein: CASRPPGQGETQYF.